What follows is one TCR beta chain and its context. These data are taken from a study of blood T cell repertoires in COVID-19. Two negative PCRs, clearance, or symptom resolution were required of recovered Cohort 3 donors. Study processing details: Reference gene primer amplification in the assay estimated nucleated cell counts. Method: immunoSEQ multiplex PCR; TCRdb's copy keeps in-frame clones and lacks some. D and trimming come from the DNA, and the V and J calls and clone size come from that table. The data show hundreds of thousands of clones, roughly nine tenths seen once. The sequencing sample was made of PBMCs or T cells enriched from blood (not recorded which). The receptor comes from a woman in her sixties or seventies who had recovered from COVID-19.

CDR3 residues: CASSLRPRGALIDAGELFF. CDR3 in DNA: TGTGCCAGCAGCCTTCGGCCCAGGGGCGCTTTGATTGACGCCGGGGAGCTGTTTTTT. The genes are TRBV7-9 and TRBJ2-2; possible D gene TRBD1, 6 bases. The CDR3 sequence is 19 residues long. The germline CDR1 and CDR2 sequences are SEHNR and FQNEAQ (reference sequence). V dropped 5 bases and J dropped 6 bases, with 28 bases sitting between them.